This T cell receptor (beta chain) was identified during a study of OX40 agonist ivuxolimab in advanced cancers. This clone has more than one count but fewer than ten. CDR3 length: 14 residues. The V and J ends lost 5 bases and 0 bases, in that order; junction bases with no gene match: 4. Per germline, CDR1 SGHRS and CDR2 YFSETQ. The method was immunoSEQ multiplex PCR; TCRdb's version includes in-frame clones alone and lacks a portion of them. The sample lists more than 45,000 clones; around 83% were seen once. The rearrangement uses TRBV5-1 and TRBJ2-5, with 7 bases that match TRBD1. The TCR was taken from an adult with an advanced solid tumor such as melanoma, head and neck, liver or kidney cancer. Sequenced material: CD4+ or CD8+ T cells sorted from blood, taken in a trial of the OX40 agonist ivuxolimab. The CDR3 protein is CASSLQGYQETQYF. CDR3 coding DNA: TGCGCCAGCAGTCTACAGGGGTACCAAGAGACCCAGTACTTC.